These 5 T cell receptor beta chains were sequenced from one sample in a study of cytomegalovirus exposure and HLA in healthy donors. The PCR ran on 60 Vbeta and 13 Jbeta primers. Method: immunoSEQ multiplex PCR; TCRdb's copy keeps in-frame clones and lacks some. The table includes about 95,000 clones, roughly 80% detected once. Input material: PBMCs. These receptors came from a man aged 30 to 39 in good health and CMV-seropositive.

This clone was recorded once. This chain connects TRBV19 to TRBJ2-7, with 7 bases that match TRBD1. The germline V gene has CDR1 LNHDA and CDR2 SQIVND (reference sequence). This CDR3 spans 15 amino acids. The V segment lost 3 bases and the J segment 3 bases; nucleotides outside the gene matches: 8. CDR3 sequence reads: CASSISGGQDYEQYF. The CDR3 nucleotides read TGTGCCAGTAGTATTTCCGGAGGACAGGACTACGAGCAGTACTTC.

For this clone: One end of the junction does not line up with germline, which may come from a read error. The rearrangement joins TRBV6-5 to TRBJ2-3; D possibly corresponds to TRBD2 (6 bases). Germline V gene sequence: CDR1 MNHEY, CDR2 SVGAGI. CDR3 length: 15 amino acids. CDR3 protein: CASRRGLPSRDTQYF. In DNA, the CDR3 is TGTGCCAGCAGAAGGGGACTCCCGAGCAGAGATACGCAGTATTTT.

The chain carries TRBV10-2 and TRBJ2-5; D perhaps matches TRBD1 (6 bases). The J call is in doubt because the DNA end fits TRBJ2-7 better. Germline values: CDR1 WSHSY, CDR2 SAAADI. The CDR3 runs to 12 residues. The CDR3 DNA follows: TGCGCCAGTTTACAGGGTTCCTACGAGCAGTACTTC. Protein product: CASLQGSYEQYF.

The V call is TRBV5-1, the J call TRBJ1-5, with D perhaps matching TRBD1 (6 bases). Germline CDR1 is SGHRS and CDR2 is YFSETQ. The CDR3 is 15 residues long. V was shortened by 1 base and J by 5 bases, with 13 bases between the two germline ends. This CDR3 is CASSLTGGGDQPQHF. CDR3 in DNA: TGCGCCAGCAGCTTGACGGGGGGCGGGGATCAGCCCCAGCATTTT.

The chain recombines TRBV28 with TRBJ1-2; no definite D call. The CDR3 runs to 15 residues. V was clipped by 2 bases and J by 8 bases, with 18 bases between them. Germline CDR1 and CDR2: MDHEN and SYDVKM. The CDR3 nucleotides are TGTGCCAGCAGTTTACCTCTGACAAACTCCAAGGGCTACACCTTC. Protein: CASSLPLTNSKGYTF.